There are a few counts of the clone carrying this T cell receptor beta chain. These data belong to a study of identical twins. TCRdb used MiXCR to reprocess the 5' RACE reads, holding one entry per CDR3 protein. The sample yields about 520,000 distinct CDR3 sequences, roughly 21% seen once. These data also featured in a second study, about T cells expressing NK-cell markers. Per that paper: Among the eight sequenced donors, seven tested HCMV-seropositive and one tested seronegative.

The source material was CD4+ T cells sorted from blood. The source is a woman between 18 and 30 years old in good health.

The CDR3 region is CSVEGVGGGFYNEQFF. The CDR3, as DNA: TGCAGCGTTGAGGGGGTGGGAGGGGGTTTCTACAATGAGCAGTTCTTC. V gene TRBV29-1 combines with J gene TRBJ2-1, with D possibly being TRBD2 (7 bases). The CDR3 spans 16 residues. Deletions cut 3 bases from V and 3 bases from J, with 18 bases between. In germline, CDR1 is SQVTM, CDR2 ANQGSEA.